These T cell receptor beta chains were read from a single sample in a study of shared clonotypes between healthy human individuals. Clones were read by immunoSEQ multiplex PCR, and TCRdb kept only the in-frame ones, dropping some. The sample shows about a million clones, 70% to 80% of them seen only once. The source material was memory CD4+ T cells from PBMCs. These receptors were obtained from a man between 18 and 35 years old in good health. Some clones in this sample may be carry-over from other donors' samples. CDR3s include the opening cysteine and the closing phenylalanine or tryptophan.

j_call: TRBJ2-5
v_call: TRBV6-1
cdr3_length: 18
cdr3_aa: CASSESLWALAGDGTQYF

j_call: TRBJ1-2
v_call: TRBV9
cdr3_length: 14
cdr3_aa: CASSVARGNYGYTF

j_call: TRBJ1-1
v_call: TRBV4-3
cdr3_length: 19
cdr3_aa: CASSQDPWSLSLGGGEAFF

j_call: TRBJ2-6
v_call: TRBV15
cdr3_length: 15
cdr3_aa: CAIATATSGANVLTF

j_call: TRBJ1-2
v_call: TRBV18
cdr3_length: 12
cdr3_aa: CASSPANYGYTF

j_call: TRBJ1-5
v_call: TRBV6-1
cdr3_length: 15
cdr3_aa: CASRAGGGGNQPQHF

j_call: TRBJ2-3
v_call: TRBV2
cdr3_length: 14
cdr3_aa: CASGGTSSTDTQYF

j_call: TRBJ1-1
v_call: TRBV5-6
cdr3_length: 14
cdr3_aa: CASSFRATNTEAFF

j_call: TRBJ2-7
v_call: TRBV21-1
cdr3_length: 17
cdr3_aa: CASITITPGPKGYEQYF

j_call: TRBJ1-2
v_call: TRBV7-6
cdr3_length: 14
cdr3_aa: CASSSQQGAGGYTF

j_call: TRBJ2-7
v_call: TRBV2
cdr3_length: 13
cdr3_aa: CASRGDRYYEQYF

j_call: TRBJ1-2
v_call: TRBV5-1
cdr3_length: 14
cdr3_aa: CASSLQDPNYGYTF

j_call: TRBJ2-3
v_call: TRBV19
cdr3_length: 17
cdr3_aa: CASSIFSPDSSTDTQYF

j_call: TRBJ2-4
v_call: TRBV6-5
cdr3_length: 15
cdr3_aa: CASSYSPYGKNIQYF

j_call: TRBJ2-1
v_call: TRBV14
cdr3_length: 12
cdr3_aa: CASSQGRGEQFF

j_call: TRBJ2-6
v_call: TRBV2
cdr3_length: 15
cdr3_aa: CASRGHYSGANVLTF

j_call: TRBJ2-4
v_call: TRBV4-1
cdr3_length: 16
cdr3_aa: CASSQGNPGTSGRKYF

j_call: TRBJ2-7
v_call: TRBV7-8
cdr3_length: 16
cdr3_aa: CASSLGLAGPPYEQYF

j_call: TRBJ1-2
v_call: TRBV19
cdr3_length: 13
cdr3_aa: CASTPRRGHGYTF

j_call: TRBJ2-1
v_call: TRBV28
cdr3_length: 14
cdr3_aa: CATLQGSSYNEQFF

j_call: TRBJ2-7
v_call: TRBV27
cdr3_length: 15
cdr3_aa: CASSLSIGRDYEQYF

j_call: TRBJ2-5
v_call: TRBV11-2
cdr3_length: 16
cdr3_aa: CASAEGIAGVAETQYF

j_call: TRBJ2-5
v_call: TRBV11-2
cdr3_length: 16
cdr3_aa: CASSSTSGRRGETQYF

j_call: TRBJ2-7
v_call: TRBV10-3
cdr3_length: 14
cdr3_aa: CATKGLAVTYEQYF

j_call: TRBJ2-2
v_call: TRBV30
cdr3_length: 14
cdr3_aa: CAWAGQLDAGELFF

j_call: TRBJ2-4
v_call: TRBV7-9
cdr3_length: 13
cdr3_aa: CATSGQGSNIQYF

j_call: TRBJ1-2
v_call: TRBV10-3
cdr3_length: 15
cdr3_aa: CAISVAGTGTYGYTF

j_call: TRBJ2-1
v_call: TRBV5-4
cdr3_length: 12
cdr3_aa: CASSRTLGEQFF

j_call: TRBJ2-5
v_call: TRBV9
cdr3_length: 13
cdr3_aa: CASSVWDQETQYF

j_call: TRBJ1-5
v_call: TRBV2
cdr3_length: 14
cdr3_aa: CASRAGPRNQPQHF

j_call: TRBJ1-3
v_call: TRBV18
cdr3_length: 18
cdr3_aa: CASSPPGQLQNSGNTIYF

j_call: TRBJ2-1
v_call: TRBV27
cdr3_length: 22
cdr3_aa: CASSLGGLGLAGGPESYNEQFF

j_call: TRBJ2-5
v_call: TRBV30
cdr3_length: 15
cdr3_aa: CAWSITSGRGETQYF

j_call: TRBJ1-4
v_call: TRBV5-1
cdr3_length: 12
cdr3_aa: CASSKDLEKLFF

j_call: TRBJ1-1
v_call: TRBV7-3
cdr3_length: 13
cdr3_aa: CASSSTVNTEAFF

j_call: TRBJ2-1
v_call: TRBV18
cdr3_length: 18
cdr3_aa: CASSRTSQLETGYNEQFF

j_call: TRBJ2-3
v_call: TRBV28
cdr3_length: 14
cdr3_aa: CASSFGGSTDTQYF

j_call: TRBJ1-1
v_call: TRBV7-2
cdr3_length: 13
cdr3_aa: CASSLEQGMEAFF

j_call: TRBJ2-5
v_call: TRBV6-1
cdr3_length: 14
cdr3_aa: CASHRDRVEETQYF

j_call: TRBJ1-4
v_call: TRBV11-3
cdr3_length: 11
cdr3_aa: CASSLSEKLFF

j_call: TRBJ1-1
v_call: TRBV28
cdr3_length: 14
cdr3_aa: CASSAMDGVLEAFF

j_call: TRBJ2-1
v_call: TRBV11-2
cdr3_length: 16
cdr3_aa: CASSLRRGSSYNEQFF

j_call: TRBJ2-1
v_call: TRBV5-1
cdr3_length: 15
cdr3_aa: CASSLRAEEYNEQFF

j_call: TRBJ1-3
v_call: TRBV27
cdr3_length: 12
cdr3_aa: CARGTFGNTIYF

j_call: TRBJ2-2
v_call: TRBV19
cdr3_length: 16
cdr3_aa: CASRGVRTGNTGELFF

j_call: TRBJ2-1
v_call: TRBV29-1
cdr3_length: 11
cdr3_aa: CSAKAGIEQFF

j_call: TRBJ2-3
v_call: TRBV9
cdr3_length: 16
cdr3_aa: CASSARLAGYTDTQYF

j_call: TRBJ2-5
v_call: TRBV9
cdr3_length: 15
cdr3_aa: CASSVAPVSMETQYF

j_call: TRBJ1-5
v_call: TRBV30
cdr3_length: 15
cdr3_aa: CAWSVLGGVVEPQHF